The 8 T cell receptor beta chains reported below all come from one sample, sequenced in a study of shared clonotypes between healthy human individuals (dated by TCRdb to 2019 to 2021). The library was generated by the immunoSEQ multiplex PCR assay. TCRdb carries this immuneACCESS record with in-frame sequences only. Its versions omit some clonotypes, under half of them owing to an unresolved V gene in the studies checked, with the rest unexplained. Counted in this sample were a few million clones; around nine tenths of them appeared once. The ten largest clonotypes hold 0.14% of the sample. The material sequenced was naive CD4+ T cells sorted from blood. The cell subset or site label of this sample denotes: CD45RA+ positively selected. The receptors were sampled from a man between 18 and 29 years old in good health.

Comment on this clone: The sample carries other DNA sequences with the same CDR3. The chain joins TRBV10-3 to TRBJ1-2, with D tentatively TRBD1 (5 bases). V gave up 4 bases and J gave up 2 bases, with 8 bases separating them. The CDR3 runs to 13 residues. The V gene's germline CDR1 is ENHRY and CDR2 SYGVKD. The CDR3 bases are TGTGCCATCAGTGCGGGGCCCAACTATGGCTACACCTTC. Translating it yields CAISAGPNYGYTF.

V usage is TRBV2 and J usage is TRBJ1-2, with a weak D call TRBD1 (5 bases). Per germline, CDR1 SNHLY and CDR2 FYNNEI. Trimming took off 0 bases at V and 8 bases at J, with 28 bases between the two ends. The CDR3 consists of 19 residues. The CDR3 here is CASSEAKLPPLGAFDGYTF. The CDR3 nucleotides are TGTGCCAGCAGTGAAGCGAAATTACCCCCGTTAGGGGCATTCGACGGCTACACCTTC.

The chain joins TRBV27 to TRBJ2-3; 12 positions agree with TRBD2. CDR1 and CDR2 (germline): MNHEY, SMNVEV (reference sequence). V lost 4 bases to trimming and J lost 1 base; unmatched junction nucleotides: 3. This CDR3 is built from 16 residues. The CDR3: CASSWRTSGGTDTQYF. CDR3 nucleotide sequence: TGTGCCAGCAGTTGGCGGACTAGCGGGGGCACAGATACGCAGTATTTT.

CDR3 residues: CASSYGAPLHF. Written as DNA, the CDR3 is TGTGCCAGCAGTTACGGGGCACCCCTCCACTTT. The chain carries TRBV6-6 and TRBJ1-6; no firm D call. The CDR3 covers 11 residues. The ends were cut back, 2 bases at V and 11 bases at J, with 4 bases in the middle. Germline-derived CDR1 and CDR2 are MNHNY and SVGAGI (reference sequence).

J is TRBJ2-3 and V is TRBV29-1; no definite D call. Per germline, CDR1 SQVTM and CDR2 ANQGSEA. CDR3 length: 11 residues. V dropped 5 bases and J dropped 3 bases, with 6 bases sitting between them. As DNA, the CDR3 is TGCAGCGTTAAGAAGACAGATACGCAGTATTTT. This gives the protein CSVKKTDTQYF.

V and J are TRBV27 and TRBJ2-7, with D possibly being TRBD1 or TRBD2 (6 bases each). This CDR3 region has 17 residues. V lost 6 bases, J lost 1 base, and 22 bases lay in between. The germline CDR1 and CDR2 sequences are MNHEY and SMNVEV (reference sequence). The CDR3 region has the DNA TGTGCCAGCAGCCGCAACGCTAGGGGGGCCCTTTCCTACGAGCAGTACTTC. It codes for CASSRNARGALSYEQYF.

A word on this clone: This specimen includes other DNA sequences encoding the same CDR3. The chain links TRBV11-2 to TRBJ2-7; no definite D call. Trimming took off 3 bases at V and 3 bases at J, with 6 bases between the two ends. The CDR3 contains 12 residues. Germline loops: CDR1 SGHAT, CDR2 FQNNGV. The CDR3 bases are TGTGCCAGCAGCTTGACTGGCTACGAGCAGTACTTC. Translated, it gives CASSLTGYEQYF.

This clone was seen only a few times. The V gene is TRBV30, the J gene TRBJ1-4; no definite D call. Germline-derived CDR1 and CDR2 are GTSNPN and SVGIG (reference sequence). The CDR3 is 13 amino acids. Between the trimmed V and J ends, which lost 6 bases and 7 bases, there was a span of 15 bases. The CDR3 DNA reads TGTGCCTGCGTAGTCCTGGTGGGTGAAAAACTGTTTTTT. Translation: CACVVLVGEKLFF.